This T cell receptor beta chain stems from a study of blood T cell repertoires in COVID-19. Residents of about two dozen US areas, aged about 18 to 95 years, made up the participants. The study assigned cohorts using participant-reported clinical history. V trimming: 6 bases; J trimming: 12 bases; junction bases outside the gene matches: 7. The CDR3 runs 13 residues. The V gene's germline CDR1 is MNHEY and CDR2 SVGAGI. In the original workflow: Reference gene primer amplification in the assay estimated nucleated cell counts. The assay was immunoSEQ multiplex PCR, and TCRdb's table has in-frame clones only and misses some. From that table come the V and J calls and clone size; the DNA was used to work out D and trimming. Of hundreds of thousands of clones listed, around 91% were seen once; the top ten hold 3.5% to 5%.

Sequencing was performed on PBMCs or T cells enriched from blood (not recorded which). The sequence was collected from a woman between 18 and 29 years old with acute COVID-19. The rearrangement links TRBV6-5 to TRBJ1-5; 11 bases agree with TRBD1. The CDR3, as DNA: TGTGCCAGCAGCGGACAGGGGGCCCCGCGCCAGCATTTT. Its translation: CASSGQGAPRQHF.